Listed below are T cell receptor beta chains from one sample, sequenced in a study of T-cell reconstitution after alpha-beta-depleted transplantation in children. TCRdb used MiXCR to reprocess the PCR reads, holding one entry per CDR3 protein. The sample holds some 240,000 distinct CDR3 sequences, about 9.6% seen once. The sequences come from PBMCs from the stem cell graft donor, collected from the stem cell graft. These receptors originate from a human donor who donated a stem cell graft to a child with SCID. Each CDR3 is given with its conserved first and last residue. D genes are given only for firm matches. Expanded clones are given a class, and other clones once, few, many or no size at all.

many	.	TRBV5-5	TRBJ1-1	CASSFKGGSASSGEAFF	TGTGCCAGCAGCTTTAAGGGCGGCTCGGCATCATCAGGTGAAGCTTTCTTT
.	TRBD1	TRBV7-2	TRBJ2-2	CASSPRQGASGELFF	TGTGCCAGCAGCCCTAGACAGGGGGCGAGCGGGGAGCTGTTTTTT
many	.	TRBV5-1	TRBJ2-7	CASSLAQAVSYEQYF	TGCGCCAGCAGCTTGGCCCAGGCAGTCTCCTACGAGCAGTACTTC
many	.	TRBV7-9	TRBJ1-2	CASSRPGLYGYTF	TGTGCCAGCAGCCGACCTGGCTTGTATGGCTACACCTTC
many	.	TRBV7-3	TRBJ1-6	CASSLRDTGSYNSPLHF	TGTGCCAGCAGCTTAAGGGACACAGGCTCCTATAATTCACCCCTCCACTTT
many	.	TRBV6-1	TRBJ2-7	CASTLTGTLEQYF	TGTGCCAGCACCCTGACTGGGACACTCGAGCAGTACTTC
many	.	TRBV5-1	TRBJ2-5	CASSLEEWAATQYF	TGCGCCAGCAGCTTGGAGGAATGGGCGGCGACCCAGTACTTC
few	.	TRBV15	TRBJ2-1	CATSRDPGRDEQFF	TGTGCCACCAGCAGAGATCCAGGTCGCGATGAGCAGTTCTTC
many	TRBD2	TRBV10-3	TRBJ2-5	CAISESSGGGETQYF	TGTGCCATCAGTGAGAGTAGCGGGGGTGGAGAGACCCAGTACTTC
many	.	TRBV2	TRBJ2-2	CASSVSDTGELFF	TGTGCCAGCAGTGTTTCCGACACCGGGGAGCTGTTTTTT
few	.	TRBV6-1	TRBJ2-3	CASSLRFDTQYF	TGTGCCAGCAGTCTGCGGTTTGATACGCAGTATTTT
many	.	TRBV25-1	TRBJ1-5	CASSEYARDQPQHF	TGTGCCAGCAGTGAATATGCGAGGGACCAGCCCCAGCATTTT
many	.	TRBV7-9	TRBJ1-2	CASSLATSANAGYTF	TGTGCCAGCAGCTTAGCGACAAGCGCCAACGCGGGCTACACCTTC
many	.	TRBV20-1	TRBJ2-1	CSATSPGLGTYNEQFF	TGCAGTGCGACCTCTCCGGGACTGGGGACCTACAATGAGCAGTTCTTC
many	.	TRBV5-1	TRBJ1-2	CASRSNYDGHTF	TGCGCCAGCAGGTCTAACTACGATGGCCACACCTTC
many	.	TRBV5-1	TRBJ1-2	CASSLASALGGYTF	TGCGCCAGCAGCTTGGCGAGTGCCCTGGGAGGCTACACCTTC
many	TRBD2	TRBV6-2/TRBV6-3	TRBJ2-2	CASSYRGAGELFF	TGTGCCAGCAGCTATCGGGGGGCCGGGGAGCTGTTTTTT